This entry lists 24 T cell receptor beta chains sequenced from one sample in a study of sequential checkpoint blockade in melanoma (dated by TCRdb to the late 2010s). Library method: the immunoSEQ multiplex PCR assay. Held by TCRdb, this immuneACCESS table contains in-frame sequences only and omits some clones. Under half of the omission traces to an unresolved V gene where checked; the cause of the rest is unknown. Here the sample has about 5,500 clones; around half occur a single time. Jointly, the top ten make up less than 30% of the sample. What the treatment or condition label conveys for this sample: randomized to nivolumab then ipilimumab (arm A) or the reverse (arm B). This material consisted of CD8+ T cells sorted from blood (inferred from file names), taken from a patient given nivolumab and ipilimumab in sequence. The origin of the receptors is a human patient with melanoma. Some clones in this sample may be carry-over from other donors' samples.

This chain uses TRBV13 with TRBJ2-7; tentative D call: TRBD2 (6 bases). Trimming took off 5 bases at V and 5 bases at J, with 19 bases between the two ends. CDR1 is PRHDT, CDR2 FYEKMQ, per germline (reference sequence). CDR3 size: 15 residues. CDR3 sequence: CASSPRGAGIHEQYF. DNA of the CDR3: TGTGCCAGCAGCCCCCGAGGGGCGGGGATTCACGAGCAGTACTTC. Full variable domain (remainder filled in from reference TRBV13 and TRBJ2-7): AAGVIQSPRHLIKEKRETATLKCYPIPRHDTVYWYQQGPGQDPQFLISFYEKMQSDKGSIPDRFSAQQFSDYHSELNMSSLELGDSALYFCASSPRGAGIHEQYFGPGTRLTVT.

The chain couples TRBV7-3 to TRBJ2-5; TRBD2 aligns across 9 bases. This CDR3 has 16 residues. Trimming took 0 bases from V and 5 from J; bases not matched to a gene: 7. Germline V gene lookup returns CDR1 SGHTA and CDR2 FQGTGA. CDR3 in amino acids: CASSLTGLASRETQYF. CDR3 bases: TGTGCCAGCAGCTTAACGGGACTAGCCTCCCGGGAGACCCAGTACTTC.

The chain couples TRBV7-8 to TRBJ2-7; 8 bases align to TRBD1. Germline assignment: CDR1 SGHVS and CDR2 FQNEAQ. This CDR3 contains 16 residues. V shed 5 bases and J 4 bases; nucleotides not matched to a gene: 13. CDR3 nucleotide sequence: TGTGCCAGCAGCACACTATCCGGGACAGGAAATTACGAGCAGTACTTC. Protein sequence: CASSTLSGTGNYEQYF.

This clone appeared once. This same CDR3 is encoded by further DNA sequences in the sample. CDR3 region: CASSQATGSLTYGYTF. CDR3 in DNA: TGTGCCAGCAGTCAGGCGACAGGATCACTAACCTATGGCTACACCTTC. This sequence joins TRBV7-3 and TRBJ1-2; D might be TRBD1 (6 bases). The germline V gene encodes CDR1 SGHTA and CDR2 FQGTGA. This CDR3 has 16 residues. The germline V and J ends were trimmed by 6 bases and 4 bases, with 21 bases remaining between them. The whole variable domain, filled in from reference TRBV7-3 and TRBJ1-2, reads GAGVSQTPSNKVTEKGKYVELRCDPISGHTALYWYRQSLGQGPEFLIYFQGTGAADDSGLPNDRFFAVRPEGSVSTLKIQRTERGDSAVYLCASSQATGSLTYGYTFGSGTRLTVV.

This clone was seen a handful of times. The chain combines TRBV5-6 with TRBJ1-3; D perhaps matches TRBD1 (5 bases). Trimming stripped 2 bases from V and 4 bases from J, with 19 bases between. CDR1 and CDR2 (germline): SGHDT, YYEEEE. The CDR3 totals 17 residues. The chain's CDR3 is CASSLGWSGSRGNTIYF. Written as DNA, the CDR3 is TGTGCCAGCAGCTTAGGGTGGTCAGGGTCGAGGGGAAACACCATATATTTT.

This chain links TRBV4-1 with TRBJ2-3; 9 nucleotides line up with TRBD2. This CDR3 is 16 amino acids long. In germline, CDR1 is MGHRA, CDR2 YSYEKL. V trimming: 3 bases; J trimming: 4 bases; junction bases outside the gene matches: 8. DNA of the CDR3: TGCGCCAGCAGCCACCCAAGCGGGGGGACCTCAGATACGCAGTATTTT. The encoded protein is CASSHPSGGTSDTQYF.

This clone was found once. Distinct nucleotide sequences in the sample also encode this CDR3. The CDR3 DNA is TGTGCCAGCAGCCCTAGAGGGAACCAGAACACTGAAGCTTTCTTT. This encodes CASSPRGNQNTEAFF. V and J are TRBV9 and TRBJ1-1; the D is unclear. V was shortened by 4 bases and J by 1 base, with 14 bases between the two germline ends. The germline V gene has CDR1 SGDLS and CDR2 YYNGEE. The CDR3 is 15 residues long.

This rearrangement joins TRBV6-6 to TRBJ1-1; 8 bases are a match to TRBD1. This CDR3 is 14 amino acids long. V lost 4 bases, J lost 5 bases, and 6 bases stayed unmatched. CDR1 and CDR2 from the germline V gene are MNHNY and SVGAGI (reference sequence). The CDR3 coding sequence is TGTGCCAGCAGTTTTCTTGACAGGGGTACTGAAGCTTTCTTT. Protein product: CASSFLDRGTEAFF.

The sample holds a few counts of this clone. This sequence joins TRBV5-1 and TRBJ2-7; the match to TRBD1 covers 11 bases. CDR1 is SGHRS, CDR2 YFSETQ, per germline. This CDR3 has 14 amino acids. The trim removed 4 bases at V and 4 bases at J, leaving 4 bases unmatched. This chain's CDR3 is CASSAGQGGYEQYF. The CDR3 coding sequence is TGCGCCAGCAGCGCGGGACAGGGGGGGTACGAGCAGTACTTC. Full variable domain (missing parts from reference TRBV5-1 and TRBJ2-7): KAGVTQTPRYLIKTRGQQVTLSCSPISGHRSVSWYQQTPGQGLQFLFEYFSETQRNKGNFPGRFSGRQFSNSRSEMNVSTLELGDSALYLCASSAGQGGYEQYFGPGTRLTVT.

By share, this clone ranks as medium-sized. The CDR3 spells CASSSEGNYGYTF. CDR3 DNA sequence: TGTGCCAGCAGTTCGGAGGGCAACTATGGCTACACCTTC. The rearrangement uses TRBV27 and TRBJ1-2; D is ambiguous. Trimming cost V 4 bases and J 2 bases, with 8 bases left between them. CDR1 and CDR2 from the germline V gene are MNHEY and SMNVEV (reference sequence). This CDR3 comprises 13 residues.

The V and J genes are TRBV5-3 and TRBJ2-7, with 9 bases that match TRBD1. TRBV5-3 carries the ORF label, with uncertain function. CDR3 length: 14 amino acids. V gave up 8 bases and J gave up 0 bases; unmatched junction bases: 6. CDR3 residues: CASSVTGGSYEQYF. The CDR3 DNA reads as TGTGCCAGCAGCGTGACAGGGGGCTCCTACGAGCAGTACTTC.

The chain couples TRBV21-1 to TRBJ1-2; the D call of TRBD1 is as the table states it, not checked on the DNA. TRBV21-1 is shown as a pseudogene. The CDR3 is made up of 18 amino acids. This chain's CDR3 is CASSKALRTGVLDYGYTF. CDR3 bases: TGTGCCAGCAGCAAAGCGCTCCGGACAGGGGTCTTGGACTATGGCTACACCTTC.

This clone has a handful of counts. CDR3 sequence reads: CASSLWQAIYGYTF. The CDR3 DNA is TGTGCCAGCAGCTTGTGGCAGGCTATCTATGGCTACACCTTC. V is TRBV5-6 and J is TRBJ1-2; D is unclear. This CDR3 comprises 14 residues. The V end was cut by 1 base, the J end by 4 bases, with 11 bases between. The V gene's germline CDR1 is SGHDT and CDR2 YYEEEE. Full variable domain (rest looked up from reference TRBV5-6 and TRBJ1-2): DAGVTQSPTHLIKTRGQQVTLRCSPKSGHDTVSWYQQALGQGPQFIFQYYEEEERQRGNFPDRFSGHQFPNYSSELNVNALLLGDSALYLCASSLWQAIYGYTFGSGTRLTVV.

The chain uses TRBV5-4 and TRBJ2-7; 8 positions match TRBD2. CDR1 SGHNT and CDR2 YYREEE come from the germline V gene (reference sequence). V lost 4 bases, J lost 1 base, and 10 bases stayed unmatched. This CDR3 is built from 16 residues. The CDR3 bases are TGTGCCAGCAGCACAGAAACTAGCGGATATTCCTACGAGCAGTACTTC. This codes for CASSTETSGYSYEQYF.

This chain links TRBV7-2 with TRBJ1-4, with a tentative D call TRBD1 (6 bases). In germline, CDR1 is SGHTA, CDR2 FQGNSA. V gave up 2 bases and J gave up 8 bases, with 18 bases separating them. This CDR3 has 16 amino acids. The CDR3 coding sequence is TGTGCCAGCAGCTTATATGAGGACAGTTTGGGGGAAAAACTGTTTTTT. It is translated as CASSLYEDSLGEKLFF.

The chain joins TRBV6-5 to TRBJ1-4; 7 nucleotides agree with TRBD1. The CDR3 is made up of 14 amino acids. The V gene's germline CDR1 is MNHEY and CDR2 SVGAGI. The V gene end was trimmed by 8 bases and the J gene end by 8 bases; junction bases not matched to a gene: 11. The CDR3, as DNA: TGTGCCAGCGGTGAACAGGGGAGTTGGGAAAAACTGTTTTTT. Its translation: CASGEQGSWEKLFF.

The chain employs TRBV10-3 and TRBJ2-7; no firm D call. CDR3 length: 11 residues. From germline, CDR1 is ENHRY and CDR2 SYGVKD. The V gene lost 8 bases and the J gene lost 1 base, with 6 bases spanning the gap. CDR3 nucleotide sequence: TGTGCCATCGGCAGTTCCTACGAGCAGTACTTC. This codes for CAIGSSYEQYF.

This chain uses TRBV11-3 with TRBJ1-1; TRBD1 matches at 11 bases. CDR1 is SGHNT, CDR2 YENEEA, per germline. The CDR3 is 14 amino acids. The junction had 6 bases not matched to a gene; V was cut back by 4 bases and J by 8 bases. The CDR3 coding sequence is TGTGCCAGCAGCTCAGGGACAGGGGGTTCCGAAGCTTTCTTT. The encoded protein is CASSSGTGGSEAFF.

The chain links TRBV6-6 to TRBJ1-5; 7 bases match TRBD1. Germline lookup yields CDR1 MNHNY and CDR2 SVGAGI (reference sequence). CDR3 length: 15 residues. After removal of 6 bases from V and 2 bases from J, the junction contained 7 bases not matched to a gene. CDR3 loop: CASSSRGSGNQPQHF. The CDR3 DNA sequence: TGTGCCAGCAGCTCCAGGGGGTCGGGCAATCAGCCCCAGCATTTT.

This clone has just a few counts. This chain's CDR3 is CASSLSAGGNTIYF. The CDR3 DNA sequence: TGTGCCAGCAGTTTATCTGCCGGTGGAAACACCATATATTTT. This chain links TRBV27 with TRBJ1-3; D call uncertain. V lost 0 bases to trimming and J lost 3 bases, with 6 bases between them. The CDR3 has 14 residues. Germline lookup yields CDR1 MNHEY and CDR2 SMNVEV (reference sequence).

This chain uses TRBV29-1 with TRBJ2-7, with a possible D match to TRBD2 (6 bases). V lost 7 bases and J lost 2, with 15 bases in between. CDR3 length: 13 residues. Germline-derived CDR1 and CDR2 are SQVTM and ANQGSEA. As DNA, the CDR3 is TGCAGCGCCATTCGGGACTTTCCCTACGAGCAGTACTTC. Amino acid sequence: CSAIRDFPYEQYF.

This clone is a singleton in its sample. The CDR3 protein is CASSPKQGGTYGYTF. CDR3 coding DNA: TGTGCCAGCTCGCCCAAGCAGGGGGGAACTTATGGCTACACCTTC. V usage is TRBV27 and J usage is TRBJ1-2; TRBD1 aligns across 7 bases. The CDR3 runs to 15 residues. Germline CDR1 reads MNHEY; CDR2 reads SMNVEV (reference sequence). The ends lost 8 bases at V and 5 bases at J; junction bases unmatched: 14.

The chain joins TRBV6-1 to TRBJ2-7; D may be TRBD1 (6 bases). Germline V gene sequence: CDR1 MNHNS, CDR2 SASEGT. Trimming left V 1 base short and J 2 bases short, with 6 bases between. This CDR3 is built from 13 residues. The DNA of the CDR3 is TGTGCCAGCAGTGAAGGACAGGCCTACGAGCAGTACTTC. Translated: CASSEGQAYEQYF.

Only a few counts were recorded for this clone. The chain recombines TRBV7-6 with TRBJ2-7; no definite D call. The CDR3 spans 14 residues. Germline V gene lookup returns CDR1 SGHVS and CDR2 FNYEAQ. V was shortened by 0 bases and J by 2 bases, with 8 bases between the two germline ends. CDR3 in amino acids: CASSLAATAYEQYF. CDR3 sequence (DNA): TGTGCCAGCAGCTTAGCTGCCACAGCCTACGAGCAGTACTTC.